This T cell receptor beta chain derives from a study of shared clonotypes between healthy human individuals. Study-wide results and caveats: Naive subsets, compared against memory subsets, generally had larger estimated richness values. Around 5% was the fraction of naive CD4 clonotypes found shared across a few donors.

In the original workflow: Junction-only sequences produced by ImmunoSEQ had no quality scores, so filtering differed. The table came from immunoSEQ multiplex PCR; TCRdb's copy has only in-frame clones and leaves some out. D and trimming were read from the DNA, whereas the V and J calls and clone size are those reported in that table. In the table there are about 1.1 million clones, around 78% of which are singletons. On this clone: The antigen remains undetermined.

Sequencing was carried out using memory CD4+ T cells from PBMCs. Subset defined: CD45RA-negative fraction. This receptor was obtained from a man aged 18 to 29 in good health. Some clones in this sample may be carry-over from other donors' samples.

In DNA, the CDR3 is TGTGCCAGCAACCACCGAGAGAGGTCCTACAATGAGCAGTTCTTC. It codes for CASNHRERSYNEQFF. V and J are TRBV5-5 and TRBJ2-1; the D is unclear. CDR3 length equals 15 residues. Germline V gene data show CDR1 as SGHKS and CDR2 as YYEKEE (reference sequence). V was pared by 6 bases and J by 1 base, with 14 bases between.